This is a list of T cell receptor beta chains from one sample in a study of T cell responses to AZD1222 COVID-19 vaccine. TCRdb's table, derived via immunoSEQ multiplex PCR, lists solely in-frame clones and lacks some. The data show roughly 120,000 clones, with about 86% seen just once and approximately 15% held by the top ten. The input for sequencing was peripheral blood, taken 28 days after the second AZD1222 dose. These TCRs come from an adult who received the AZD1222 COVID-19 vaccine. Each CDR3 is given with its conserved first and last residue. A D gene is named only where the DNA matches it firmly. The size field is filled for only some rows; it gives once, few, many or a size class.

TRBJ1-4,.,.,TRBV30,TGTGCCTGGAGAGGGCGGGGAGGCCGTAATGAAAAACTGTTTTTT,CAWRGRGGRNEKLFF
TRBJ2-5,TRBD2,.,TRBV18,TGTGCCAGCTCACCTCTGACTAGCGGGGGGGCGGAAGAGACCCAGTACTTC,CASSPLTSGGAEETQYF
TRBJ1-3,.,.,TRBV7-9,TGTGCCAGCAGCCCGACAGGCCGCTCTGGAAACACCATATATTTT,CASSPTGRSGNTIYF
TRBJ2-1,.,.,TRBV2,TGTGCCAGCAGCCGGGACTCGGGTTACAATGAGCAGTTCTTC,CASSRDSGYNEQFF
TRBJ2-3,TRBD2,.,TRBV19,TGTGCCAGTGACGATAGCGGGAGGACGCAGTATTTT,CASDDSGRTQYF
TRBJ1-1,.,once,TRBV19,TGTGCCAGTAGTATTTCAGCGGAGAACACTGAAGCTTTCTTT,CASSISAENTEAFF
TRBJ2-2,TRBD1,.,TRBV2,TGTGCCGGGCAAACAGGGGCGAACACCGGGGAGCTGTTTTTT,CAGQTGANTGELFF
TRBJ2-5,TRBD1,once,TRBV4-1,TGCGCCAGCAGCCAAGATCACCGGACAGGGGGCTTTCAAGAGACCCAGTACTTC,CASSQDHRTGGFQETQYF
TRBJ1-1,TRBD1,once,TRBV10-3,TGTGCCATCAGGTCCGACAGGGGAGCTGAAGCTTTCTTT,CAIRSDRGAEAFF
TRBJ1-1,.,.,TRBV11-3,TGTGCCAGCAGCTTAGTTCCGGGAAGGAGCACTGAAGCTTTCTTT,CASSLVPGRSTEAFF
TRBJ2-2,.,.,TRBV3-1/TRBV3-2,TGTGCCAGCAGCGGGCAAACTAGCCCTATCACCGGGGAGCTGTTTTTT,CASSGQTSPITGELFF
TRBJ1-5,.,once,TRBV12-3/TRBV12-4,TGTGCCTCCGGCAGGGAAAGGGGGCCCCAGCATTTT,CASGRERGPQHF
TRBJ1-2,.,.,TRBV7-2,TGTGCCAGCAGCTCCAACTATGGCTACACCTTC,CASSSNYGYTF
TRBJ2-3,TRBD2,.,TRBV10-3,TGTGCCATCACCGCGGGGGGCGGGACAGATACGCAGTATTTT,CAITAGGGTDTQYF
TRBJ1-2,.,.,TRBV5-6,TGTGCCAGCAGCTTGGGGTTGGCGGGCAGTCGGGGCTACACCTTC,CASSLGLAGSRGYTF
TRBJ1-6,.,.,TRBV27,TGTGCCAGCAGTTTCGGAGTCGGTTCACCCCTCCACTTT,CASSFGVGSPLHF
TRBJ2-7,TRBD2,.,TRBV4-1,TGCGCCAGCAGCCAAGAGGCCGCTAGCGGGTTGAATTACGAGCAGTACTTC,CASSQEAASGLNYEQYF
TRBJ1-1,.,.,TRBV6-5,TGTGCCAGCTGGGTAACATCGAACACTGAAGCTTTCTTT,CASWVTSNTEAFF
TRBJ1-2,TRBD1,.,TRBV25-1,TGTGCCAGCAGTGCCACACCGGACAGGTGGGCTGGCTACACCTTC,CASSATPDRWAGYTF
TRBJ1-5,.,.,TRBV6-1,TGTGCCAGCAGTGAAGCAGGGGACGGGCAGCCCCAGCATTTT,CASSEAGDGQPQHF
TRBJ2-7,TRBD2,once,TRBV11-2,TGTGCCAGCAGCTCCGCAGGGCGGGAGGGGTACGAGCAGTACTTC,CASSSAGREGYEQYF
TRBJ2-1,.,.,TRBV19,TGTGCCACCTGTGCCGGGAGAGGCGATGAGCAGTTCTTC,CATCAGRGDEQFF
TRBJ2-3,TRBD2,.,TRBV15,TGTGCCACCAGCAGAGATCGAGCGGGAGGGCCTGCAGATACGCAGTATTTT,CATSRDRAGGPADTQYF
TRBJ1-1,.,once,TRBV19,TGTGCCAGTAGTATCACAGGGTCGGGCACTGAAGCTTTCTTT,CASSITGSGTEAFF
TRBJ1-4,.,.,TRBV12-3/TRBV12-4,TGTGCCAGCAGTAGGGGGAATGAAAAACTGTTTTTT,CASSRGNEKLFF
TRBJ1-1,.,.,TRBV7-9,TGTGCCAGCAGCGAAAGGCAGAATACTGAAGCTTTCTTT,CASSERQNTEAFF
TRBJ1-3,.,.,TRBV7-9,TGTGCCAGCAGCTCATTAGCGGGGGACCAGGGAACGCGGGGAAACACCATATATTTT,CASSSLAGDQGTRGNTIYF
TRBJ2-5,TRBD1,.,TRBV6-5,TGTGCCAGCAGTTACTCGACAGGGATCCAAGAGACCCAGTACTTC,CASSYSTGIQETQYF
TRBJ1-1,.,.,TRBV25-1,TGTGCCAGCAGTTCTCACAGGGCTCCGGGGACTGAAGCTTTCTTT,CASSSHRAPGTEAFF
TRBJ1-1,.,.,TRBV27,TGTGCCAGCAGTCCGGGACGTTTTTCTGAAGCTTTCTTT,CASSPGRFSEAFF
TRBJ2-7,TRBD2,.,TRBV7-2,TGTGCCAGCAGCTTGGTAGCGGGGGGGTGGTACGAGCAGTACTTC,CASSLVAGGWYEQYF